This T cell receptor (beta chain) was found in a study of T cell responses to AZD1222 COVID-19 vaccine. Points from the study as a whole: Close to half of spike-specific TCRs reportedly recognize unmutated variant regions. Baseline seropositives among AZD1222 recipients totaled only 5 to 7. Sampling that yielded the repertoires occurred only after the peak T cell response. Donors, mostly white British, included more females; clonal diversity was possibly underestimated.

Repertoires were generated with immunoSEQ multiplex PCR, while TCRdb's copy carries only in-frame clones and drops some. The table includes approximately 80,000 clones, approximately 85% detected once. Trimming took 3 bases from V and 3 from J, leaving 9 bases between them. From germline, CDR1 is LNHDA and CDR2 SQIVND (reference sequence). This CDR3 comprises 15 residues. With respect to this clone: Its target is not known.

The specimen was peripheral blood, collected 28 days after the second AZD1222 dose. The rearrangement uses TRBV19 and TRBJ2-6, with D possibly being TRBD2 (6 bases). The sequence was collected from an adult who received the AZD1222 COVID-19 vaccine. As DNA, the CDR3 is TGTGCCAGTAGTATCGGAGGGTTTGGGGCCAACGTCCTGACTTTC. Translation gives CASSIGGFGANVLTF.